This T cell receptor (beta chain) was captured in a study of cytomegalovirus exposure and HLA in healthy donors. Donors in the study were healthy people who gave bone marrow. Comment on this clone: Its antigen is not known.

General study findings and limits: Exclusion as indistinguishable affected some V segments, including TRBV6-2 and TRBV6-3. A later analysis found TCR association rates differed by HLA locus, highest for DRB1 and lowest for HLA-C. Among the sequence variants, a highly shared cluster was likely an artifact of sequencing.

With 60 Vbeta and 13 Jbeta primers, the PCR was carried out. Clones were sequenced by immunoSEQ multiplex PCR, and TCRdb holds only the in-frame ones, with some missing. The sample records approximately 170,000 clones, roughly 84% being singletons. CDR1 MDHEN and CDR2 SYDVKM come from the germline V gene. This CDR3 contains 15 residues. J gave up 4 bases and V 6 bases, and 8 bases lay outside the gene matches. The genes are TRBV28 and TRBJ2-1; 8 nucleotides agree with TRBD2. The sequence derives from a boy aged 2-9 years in good health and CMV-seronegative. The sequencing input was PBMCs. The CDR3, as DNA: TGTGCCAGCAGGGGGGGACTAGGACAGTACAATGAGCAGTTCTTC. Amino acid sequence: CASRGGLGQYNEQFF. The complete variable domain, with remaining parts taken from reference TRBV28 and TRBJ2-1, reads DVKVTQSSRYLVKRTGEKVFLECVQDMDHENMFWYRQDPGLGLRLIYFSYDVKMKEKGDIPEGYSVSREKKERFSLILESASTNQTSMYLCASRGGLGQYNEQFFGPGTRLTVL.